These 17 T cell receptor beta chains share one sample of origin, sequenced in a study of shared clonotypes between healthy human individuals. Profiling relied on immunoSEQ multiplex PCR, and the TCRdb table lists in-frame clones only, not all of them. The sample lists about 1.5 million clones, around 97% occurring once. Sequenced input: naive CD4+ T cells sorted from blood. The sample's subset: CD45RA+ positively selected. The receptors derive from a young man in good health.

The rearrangement links TRBV9 to TRBJ1-2, with D perhaps TRBD1 (5 bases). Trimming removed 0 bases at V and 7 bases at J, with 16 bases between. CDR1 is SGDLS, CDR2 YYNGEE, per germline. The CDR3 runs to 15 residues. Here the CDR3 reads CASSVDGQGYSGYTF. In DNA, the CDR3 is TGTGCCAGCAGCGTAGACGGGCAGGGTTATTCTGGCTACACCTTC. Variable domain in full (rest from reference TRBV9 and TRBJ1-2): DSGVTQTPKHLITATGQRVTLRCSPRSGDLSVYWYQQSLDQGLQFLIQYYNGEERAKGNILERFSAQQFPDLHSELNLSSLELGDSALYFCASSVDGQGYSGYTFGSGTRLTVV.

V gene TRBV5-5 combines with J gene TRBJ2-1; tentative D call: TRBD2 (5 bases). The germline V gene has CDR1 SGHKS and CDR2 YYEKEE (reference sequence). V lost 4 bases, J lost 11 bases, and 13 bases lay in between. This CDR3 is 12 amino acids long. The CDR3 region is CASSGEPGQQFF. The CDR3 bases are TGTGCCAGCAGCGGGGAGCCGGGCCAGCAGTTCTTC.

The gene calls are TRBV9 and TRBJ2-5; TRBD2 matches at 16 bases. The V gene's germline CDR1 is SGDLS and CDR2 YYNGEE. This CDR3 contains 20 residues. J lost 4 bases, V lost 2 bases, and 14 bases had no gene match. The CDR3 bases are TGTGCCAGCAGCGTGGGGCCGGGGACTAGCGGGAGGGGAGGAGGAGAGACCCAGTACTTC. It encodes CASSVGPGTSGRGGGETQYF.

The chain combines TRBV29-1 with TRBJ2-3; D is undetermined. V was shortened by 8 bases and J by 4 bases, with 13 bases between the two germline ends. CDR3 size: 12 residues. Germline loops: CDR1 SQVTM, CDR2 ANQGSEA. The CDR3 spells CSTAKGPDTQYF. CDR3 in DNA: TGCAGCACCGCCAAGGGCCCAGATACGCAGTATTTT.

Only a few counts were recorded for this clone. Within the sample, other DNA sequences also encode this same CDR3. This chain links TRBV20-1 with TRBJ1-1; D remains unclear. CDR3 length equals 11 residues. V lost 0 bases and J lost 5, with 4 bases in between. Germline lookup yields CDR1 DFQATT and CDR2 SNEGSKA (reference sequence). For the CDR3, the DNA is TGCAGTGCTAGAGAGGGGACTGAAGCTTTCTTT. Protein sequence: CSAREGTEAFF.

CDR3 sequence reads: CAWNRVVASYEQYF. As DNA, the CDR3 is TGTGCCTGGAACCGGGTCGTAGCCTCCTACGAGCAGTACTTC. The V gene is TRBV30, the J gene TRBJ2-7, with D uncertain. CDR3 length: 14 amino acids. The V end was cut by 4 bases, the J end by 0 bases, with 13 bases between. Germline CDR1 and CDR2: GTSNPN and SVGIG (reference sequence).

The genes are TRBV2 and TRBJ2-1; no reliable D call. CDR3 length equals 11 residues. V was shortened by 8 bases and J by 6 bases, with 8 bases between the two germline ends. Germline values: CDR1 SNHLY, CDR2 FYNNEI. In DNA form, the CDR3 reads TGTGCCAGCGCTAGGACCAATGAGCAGTTCTTC. Translation: CASARTNEQFF.

V is TRBV18 and J is TRBJ2-7, with D perhaps TRBD1 or TRBD2 (5 bases each). The CDR3 runs 16 residues. The germline CDR1 and CDR2 sequences are KGHSH and LQKENI. V dropped 4 bases and J dropped 5 bases, with 21 bases sitting between them. In nucleotides, the CDR3 is TGTGCCAGCTCACGGAAAAGAATCGGGACCGGCGACGAGCAGTACTTC. As protein: CASSRKRIGTGDEQYF. Together with reference TRBV18 and TRBJ2-7, the CDR3 gives the full variable domain: NAGVMQNPRHLVRRRGQEARLRCSPMKGHSHVYWYRQLPEEGLKFMVYLQKENIIDESGMPKERFSAEFPKEGPSILRIQQVVRGDSAAYFCASSRKRIGTGDEQYFGPGTRLTVT.

The CDR3 bases are TGCGCCAGCAGCCAAGAAAAGCGGGGGAGAGGCACTGAAGCTTTCTTT. Translation gives CASSQEKRGRGTEAFF. The V gene is TRBV4-1, the J gene TRBJ1-1; maybe TRBD1 (5 bases). The CDR3 loop spans 16 amino acids. CDR1 and CDR2 (germline): MGHRA, YSYEKL. Trimming stripped 0 bases from V and 4 bases from J, with 15 bases between.

The J gene is TRBJ2-7, the V gene TRBV5-1, with D possibly being TRBD1 (5 bases). The CDR3 consists of 15 residues. V lost 1 base, J lost 1 base, and 12 bases lay in between. Germline V gene data show CDR1 as SGHRS and CDR2 as YFSETQ. CDR3 loop: CASSLPTGGSYEQYF. CDR3 nucleotides: TGCGCCAGCAGCTTGCCAACAGGTGGGTCCTACGAGCAGTACTTC. The whole variable domain, filled in from reference TRBV5-1 and TRBJ2-7, reads KAGVTQTPRYLIKTRGQQVTLSCSPISGHRSVSWYQQTPGQGLQFLFEYFSETQRNKGNFPGRFSGRQFSNSRSEMNVSTLELGDSALYLCASSLPTGGSYEQYFGPGTRLTVT.

CDR3 residues: CATKGRLAGTYNEQFF. CDR3 sequence (DNA): TGTGCCACCAAGGGGAGACTAGCGGGAACTTACAATGAGCAGTTCTTC. The chain couples TRBV18 to TRBJ2-1, with 11 bases aligning to TRBD2. V dropped 10 bases and J dropped 4; count of bases not matched to a gene: 12. The length of the CDR3 is 16 residues. Per germline, CDR1 KGHSH and CDR2 LQKENI.

V and J are TRBV5-4 and TRBJ2-1; TRBD2 matches 8 bases. Unmatched junction bases numbered 7, after V lost 10 bases and J lost 4 bases. Germline V gene sequence: CDR1 SGHNT, CDR2 YYREEE (reference sequence). CDR3 size: 13 residues. The CDR3 spells CAGGLVPYNEQFF. The CDR3, as DNA: TGTGCCGGGGGACTAGTACCATACAATGAGCAGTTCTTC.

The chain has TRBV10-3 and TRBJ2-2; D assignment may be TRBD1 or TRBD2 (5 bases each). CDR1 and CDR2 from the germline V gene are ENHRY and SYGVKD. The length of the CDR3 is 14 residues. V dropped 6 bases and J dropped 1 base, with 9 bases sitting between them. The DNA for the CDR3 is TGTGCCATCAGCCGGGACCTGAACACCGGGGAGCTGTTTTTT. Its translation is CAISRDLNTGELFF.

The CDR3 DNA reads as TGTGCCAGCAGCTTACAGGGGGTCGAGGGCAATGAGCAGTTCTTC. Its protein is CASSLQGVEGNEQFF. The chain joins TRBV11-2 to TRBJ2-1; 7 bases match TRBD1. The V gene's germline CDR1 is SGHAT and CDR2 FQNNGV. V lost 2 bases and J lost 6; bases outside the gene matches: 7. This CDR3 has 15 residues. Full variable domain (remainder filled in from reference TRBV11-2 and TRBJ2-1): EAGVAQSPRYKIIEKRQSVAFWCNPISGHATLYWYQQILGQGPKLLIQFQNNGVVDDSQLPKDRFSAERLKGVDSTLKIQPAKLEDSAVYLCASSLQGVEGNEQFFGPGTRLTVL.

Note on this clone: The junction departs from the called germline gene at one end, perhaps through a read error. The J gene is TRBJ2-3, the V gene TRBV7-7; D gene uncertain. This CDR3 region has 13 residues. Germline V gene lookup returns CDR1 SSHAT and CDR2 FNYEAQ (reference sequence). The CDR3 DNA reads as TGTGCTAGCAGCTTTACTGGCACAGATACGCAGTATTTT. It is translated as CASSFTGTDTQYF.

The chain carries TRBV6-6 and TRBJ2-1; tentatively, D is TRBD1 or TRBD2 (5 bases each). Germline V CDR1 and CDR2: MNHNY, SVGAGI (reference sequence). This CDR3 is built from 14 residues. The V and J ends lost 4 bases and 2 bases respectively, with 9 bases between them. The CDR3 spells CASSWDEPYNEQFF. CDR3 coding DNA: TGTGCCAGCAGTTGGGACGAACCCTACAATGAGCAGTTCTTC.

This clone occurred once. This chain uses TRBV5-5 with TRBJ1-4, with no clear D. The CDR3 totals 16 residues. Germline-derived CDR1 and CDR2 are SGHKS and YYEKEE (reference sequence). The V end lost 4 bases, the J end lost 4 bases, and 17 bases lay between the germline ends. The CDR3 nucleotides read TGTGCCAGCAGCCTGGCCGGACCGATTCTTAATGAAAAACTGTTTTTT. Its translation: CASSLAGPILNEKLFF.